A selection of T cell receptor beta chains follows, all from one sample in a study of T cell responses to AZD1222 COVID-19 vaccine. Generated by immunoSEQ multiplex PCR, the TCRdb table keeps only in-frame clones and is missing some. The table includes tens of thousands of clones, over 75% detected once. The source material was peripheral blood, sampled 28 days after the second AZD1222 dose. The receptors derive from an adult who received the AZD1222 COVID-19 vaccine. The CDR3 runs from the conserved cysteine through the conserved F or W.

V,CDR3
TRBV28,CASSFADNSGNTIYF
TRBV28,CASKEASSYNSPLHF
TRBV19,CASSIWAGDNEQFF
TRBV19,CASRIDGNYGYTF
TRBV5-8,CASSPGQGARETQYF
TRBV5-1,CASSLSLDRGRSRETQYF
TRBV2,CASSAEGTRPHEKLFF
TRBV7-2,CASSLDAGTSNQPQHF
TRBV7-2,CASSLDRTGVPKLFF
TRBV7-9,CASSDTSGRSYNEQFF
TRBV2,CASSESGSNQPQHF
TRBV24-1,CATSDTGRNEQFF
TRBV9,CASSALGERLTDTQYF
TRBV6-1,CASSEGTAPIEQFF
TRBV5-3,CARQGDSPNQPQHF
TRBV5-4,CASSLDDQGVGETQYF
TRBV7-2,CASSLFSVNTEAFF
TRBV4-2,CASSQGRGNTYGYTF
TRBV7-2,CASSLVGSQETQYF
TRBV19,CASSPPAQGRQPQHF
TRBV5-1,CASRDTGGGGYTF
TRBV6-2/TRBV6-3,CASSYPAFGTEAFF
TRBV5-1,CASSLGRTLNTEAFF
TRBV3-1/TRBV3-2,CASSRNENTEAFF